This TCR beta chain was identified in a study of T cell responses to AZD1222 COVID-19 vaccine. Here immunoSEQ multiplex PCR was the method, and the copy in TCRdb shows in-frame clones only, minus some. This table has under 170,000 clones, approximately 92% appearing once. Pooling of second doses given at about 4 or about 12 weeks was done. The sample consisted of peripheral blood, taken 28 days after the second AZD1222 dose. This receptor was obtained from an adult who received the AZD1222 COVID-19 vaccine.

This CDR3 reads CASSPSQGGSYEQYF. The CDR3 DNA sequence: TGTGCCAGCTCACCGTCGCAGGGTGGGTCCTACGAGCAGTACTTC. The rearrangement uses TRBV18 and TRBJ2-7, with a possible D match to TRBD1 (5 bases). Germline V gives CDR1 KGHSH, CDR2 LQKENI. Trimming took 3 bases from V and 1 from J, leaving 13 bases between them. The CDR3 has 15 residues.